This T cell receptor (beta chain) emerged from a study of blood T cells in healthy people across ages. Germline V CDR1 and CDR2: MNHEY, SMNVEV (reference sequence). The CDR3 length is 14 residues. V shed 3 bases and J 4 bases; nucleotides not matched to a gene: 4. A J-beta primer mix and a sample-barcoded 5' primer were used in a second PCR of roughly 6 to 11 cycles. Paired-end reads containing CDR3 totaled no fewer than 2.5 million for each sample. TCRdb processed the 5' RACE reads anew with MiXCR; each CDR3 protein has one entry. The data show approximately 800,000 distinct CDR3 sequences, around 25% seen once. These data were also reused for a study on T cells of mothers and their children. That study adds: Researchers report slightly higher, though non-significant, overlap in related mother-child pairs than in unrelated pairs.

The source is a boy between 5 and 17 years old in good health. The sample comprised blood. The chain has TRBV27 and TRBJ1-1; 8 bases are shared with TRBD1. The CDR3 bases are TGTGCCAGCAGTTTCGCTACAGGGGGCACTGAAGCTTTCTTT. This codes for CASSFATGGTEAFF.